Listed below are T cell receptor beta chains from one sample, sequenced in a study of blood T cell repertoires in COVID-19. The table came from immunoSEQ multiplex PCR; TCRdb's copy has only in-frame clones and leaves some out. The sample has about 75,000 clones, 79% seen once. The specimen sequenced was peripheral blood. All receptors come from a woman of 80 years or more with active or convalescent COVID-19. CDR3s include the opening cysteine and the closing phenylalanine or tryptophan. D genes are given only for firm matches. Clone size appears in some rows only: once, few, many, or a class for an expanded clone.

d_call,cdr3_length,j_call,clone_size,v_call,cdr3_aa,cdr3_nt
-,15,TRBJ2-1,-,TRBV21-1,CASSRHRSSYNEQFF,TGTGCCAGCAGCAGGCACAGGAGCTCCTACAATGAGCAGTTCTTC
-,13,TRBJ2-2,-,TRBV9,CATRRGQTGELFF,TGTGCCACCAGGAGAGGTCAAACCGGGGAGCTGTTTTTT
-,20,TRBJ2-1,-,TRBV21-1,CASSKEKGLAGAYWHNEQFF,TGTGCCAGCAGCAAAGAAAAGGGACTAGCGGGAGCATACTGGCACAATGAGCAGTTCTTC
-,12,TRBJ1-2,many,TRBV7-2,CASSPRTDGYTF,TGTGCCAGCAGCCCCCGGACAGATGGCTACACCTTC
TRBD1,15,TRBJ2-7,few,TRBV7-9,CASSPRQGGTYEQYF,TGTGCCAGCAGCCCGAGACAGGGGGGGACCTACGAGCAGTACTTC
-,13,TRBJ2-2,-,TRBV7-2,CAWMTIKAGELFF,TGTGCCTGGATGACTATCAAGGCCGGGGAGCTGTTTTTT
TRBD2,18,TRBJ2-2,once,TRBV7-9,CASSSLAGGPTNTGELFF,TGTGCCAGCAGCTCACTAGCGGGAGGGCCCACGAACACCGGGGAGCTGTTTTTT
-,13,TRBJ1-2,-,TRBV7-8,CASWGEANYGYTF,TGTGCCAGCTGGGGGGAGGCTAACTATGGCTACACCTTC
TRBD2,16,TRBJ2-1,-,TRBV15,CATSRGIGLAGGQGFF,TGTGCCACCAGCAGAGGAATAGGACTAGCGGGAGGGCAGGGGTTCTTC
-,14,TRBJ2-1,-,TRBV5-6,CASSSSGWYNEQFF,TGTGCCAGCAGCTCATCAGGGTGGTACAATGAGCAGTTCTTC
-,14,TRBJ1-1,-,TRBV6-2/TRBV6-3,CASSQQERFTEAFF,TGTGCCAGCAGCCAACAGGAACGGTTCACTGAAGCTTTCTTT
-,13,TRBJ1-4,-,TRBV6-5,CASRARVKEKLFF,TGTGCCAGCAGAGCGAGGGTCAAGGAAAAACTGTTTTTT
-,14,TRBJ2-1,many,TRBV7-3,CASSSTLSHNEQFF,TGTGCCAGCAGCTCAACCCTATCCCACAATGAGCAGTTCTTC
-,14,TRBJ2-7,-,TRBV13,CASSLPDGDYEQYF,TGTGCCAGCAGCTTGCCCGACGGAGACTACGAGCAGTACTTC
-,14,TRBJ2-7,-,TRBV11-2,CASRVIAVPYEQYF,TGTGCCAGCCGTGTCATCGCAGTCCCCTACGAGCAGTACTTC
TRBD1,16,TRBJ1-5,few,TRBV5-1,CASSPGTGGDNQPQHF,TGCGCCAGCAGCCCCGGGACAGGGGGCGACAATCAGCCCCAGCATTTT
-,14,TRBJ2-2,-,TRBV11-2,CASSSVQDTGELFF,TGTGCCAGCAGTTCCGTACAAGACACCGGGGAGCTGTTTTTT
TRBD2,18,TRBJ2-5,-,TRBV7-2,CASSLYGLAGGPSETQYF,TGTGCCAGCAGCTTATACGGACTAGCGGGAGGGCCCTCAGAGACCCAGTACTTC
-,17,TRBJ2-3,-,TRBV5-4,CASSSLPGKSGTDTQYF,TGTGCCAGCTCTTCGCTCCCGGGGAAGAGTGGCACAGATACGCAGTATTTT
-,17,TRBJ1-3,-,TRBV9,CASSVDSWRGLGNTIYF,TGTGCCAGCAGCGTAGATTCCTGGCGAGGGTTAGGAAACACCATATATTTT
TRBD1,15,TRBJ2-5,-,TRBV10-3,CAISGDRGGEETQYF,TGTGCCATCAGTGGGGACAGGGGTGGGGAGGAGACCCAGTACTTC
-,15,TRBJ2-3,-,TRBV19,CASTSTGTLTDTQYF,TGTGCCAGTACCTCCACAGGGACCCTCACAGATACGCAGTATTTT